This T cell receptor beta chain was identified during a study of identical twins. Study-level points and caveats: A cross-sectional statistical analysis, not follow-up of the same donors, supported the conclusions.

Template switching, a step in the protocol, added a universal primer site, and cDNA carried unique molecular identifiers. Using its own MiXCR run on the 5' RACE reads, TCRdb lists one record per CDR3 protein. Among roughly 770,000 distinct CDR3 sequences listed, around a sixth were seen once. This clonotype was seen a handful of times. The target antigen is unknown. V was pared by 1 base and J by 5 bases, with 8 bases between. From germline, CDR1 is SNHLY and CDR2 FYNNEI. There are 13 residues in the CDR3. These data were likewise used in another study, on T cells expressing NK-cell markers. From that study: Seven of the eight sequenced donors were classified as HCMV-seropositive, and one was classified as seronegative. Sorting was limited to alpha-beta TCR-expressing T cells with an anti-gamma-delta TCR antibody in several experiments.

The gene calls are TRBV2 and TRBJ2-5; D not certain. Sequencing was performed on PBMCs. This TCR came from a woman younger than 35 in good health. DNA of the CDR3: TGTGCCAGCAGTGAAGTGCTTAGGGAGACCCAGTACTTC. Its protein is CASSEVLRETQYF.